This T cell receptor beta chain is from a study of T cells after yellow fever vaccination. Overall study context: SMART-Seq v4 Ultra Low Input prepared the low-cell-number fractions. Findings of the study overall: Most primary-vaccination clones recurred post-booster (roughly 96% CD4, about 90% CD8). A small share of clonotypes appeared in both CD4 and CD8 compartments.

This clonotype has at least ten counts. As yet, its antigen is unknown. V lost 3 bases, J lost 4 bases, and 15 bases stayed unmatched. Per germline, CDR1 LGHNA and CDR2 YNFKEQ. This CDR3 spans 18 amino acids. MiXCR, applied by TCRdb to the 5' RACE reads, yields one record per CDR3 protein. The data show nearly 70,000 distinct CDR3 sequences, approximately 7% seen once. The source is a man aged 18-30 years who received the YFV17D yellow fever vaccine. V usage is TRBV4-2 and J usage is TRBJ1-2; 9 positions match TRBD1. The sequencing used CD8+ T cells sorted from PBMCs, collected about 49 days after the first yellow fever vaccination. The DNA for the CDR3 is TGTGCCAGCAGCCATGACCGGGACAGGGCGACGAACGGCTATGGCTACACCTTC. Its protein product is CASSHDRDRATNGYGYTF.